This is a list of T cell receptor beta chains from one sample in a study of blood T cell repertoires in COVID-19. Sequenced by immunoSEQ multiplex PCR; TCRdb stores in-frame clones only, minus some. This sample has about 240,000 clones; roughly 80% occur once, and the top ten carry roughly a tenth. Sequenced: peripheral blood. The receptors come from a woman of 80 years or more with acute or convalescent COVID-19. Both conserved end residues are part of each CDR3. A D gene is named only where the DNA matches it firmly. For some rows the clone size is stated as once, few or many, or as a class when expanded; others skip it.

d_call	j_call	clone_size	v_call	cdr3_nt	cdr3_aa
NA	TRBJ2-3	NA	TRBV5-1	TGCGCCAGCAGCCAGGGGAGGGCAGATACGCAGTATTTT	CASSQGRADTQYF
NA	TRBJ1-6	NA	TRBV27	TGTGCCAGCAGTGCACCGACAGGCGGTAATTCACCCCTCCACTTT	CASSAPTGGNSPLHF
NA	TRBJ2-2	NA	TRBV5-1	TGCGCCAGCAGCTTGGACCCTTCAGGGTTGCCGGCGAACACCGGGGAGCTGTTTTTT	CASSLDPSGLPANTGELFF
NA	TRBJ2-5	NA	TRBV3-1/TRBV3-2	TGTGCCAGCAGCCAATATTCCAGGGGATGGGAACAAGAGACCCAGTACTTC	CASSQYSRGWEQETQYF
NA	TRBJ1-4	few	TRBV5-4	TGTGCCAGCAGCCGGGGGAGGGGTAATGAAAAACTGTTTTTT	CASSRGRGNEKLFF
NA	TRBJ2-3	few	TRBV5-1	TGCGCCAGCAGCTTTACGACTAGAGGGTACGGGGATACGCAGTATTTT	CASSFTTRGYGDTQYF
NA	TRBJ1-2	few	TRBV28	TGTGCCAGCAGTCCCCCCCGGGGGTCTGGCTACACCTTC	CASSPPRGSGYTF
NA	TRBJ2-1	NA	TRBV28	TGTGCCAGTCTCGGCCCATCCAGGTCCTACAATGAGCAGTTCTTC	CASLGPSRSYNEQFF
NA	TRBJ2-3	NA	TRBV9	TGTGCCAGCAGCGTAGGACGGGGAGCTATCACAGATACGCAGTATTTT	CASSVGRGAITDTQYF
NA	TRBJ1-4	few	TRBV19	TGTGCCAGTAGTAAGCGGGCTCGGGAAAAACTGTTTTTT	CASSKRAREKLFF
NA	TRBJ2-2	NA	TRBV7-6	TGTGCCACCGCGGAGCGGCTGCGAGGGAGCACCGGGGAGCTGTTTTTT	CATAERLRGSTGELFF
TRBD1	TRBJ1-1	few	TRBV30	TGTGCCTGGAGTCCAAACAGGGGAGCGAACACTGAAGCTTTCTTT	CAWSPNRGANTEAFF
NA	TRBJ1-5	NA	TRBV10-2	TGCGCCAGCAGTATACAGGGTCAGCCCCAGCATTTT	CASSIQGQPQHF
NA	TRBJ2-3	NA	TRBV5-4	TGTGCCAGCAGCTTGGGAAGGGGTGGCTCTGACACAGATACGCAGTATTTT	CASSLGRGGSDTDTQYF
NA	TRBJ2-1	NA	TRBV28	TGTGCCAGCAGCACAGGGAGTGGCCGCAATGAGCAGTTCTTC	CASSTGSGRNEQFF
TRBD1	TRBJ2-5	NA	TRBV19	TGTGCCAGTAGTATCCGGACAGGGGATAACCAAGAGACCCAGTACTTC	CASSIRTGDNQETQYF
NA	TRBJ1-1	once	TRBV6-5	TGTGCCAGCAGTTACTCGGTACAGGGAAGTACTGAAGCTTTCTTT	CASSYSVQGSTEAFF
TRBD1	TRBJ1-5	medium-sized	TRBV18	TGTGCCAGCTCGCCGGACAGGGGGGGCAATCAGCCCCAGCATTTT	CASSPDRGGNQPQHF
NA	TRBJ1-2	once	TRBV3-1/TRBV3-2	TGTGCCAGCAGCCAGGGAGCACCGGATGGCTACACCTTC	CASSQGAPDGYTF
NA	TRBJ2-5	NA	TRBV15	TGTGCCACCAGCAGAGATCTGAGAGAGACCCAGTACTTC	CATSRDLRETQYF